The source of this TCR beta chain is a study of beta chain features in type 1 diabetes. On the study more broadly: Across the samples, about 110,000,000 sorted cells were examined in total. Study outcomes and limitations: Moderate but significant shortening of TCRB CDR3s was recorded in all four CD4+ subsets from Type 1 diabetes patients.

Staining for CD45RO/CCR7/CD25/CD127/CD95/CD27 allowed sorting of CD4+ naive, central memory, regulatory and stem cell-like memory cells. Expressed TCRB transcripts got sequenced, as all isolated RNA was reverse transcribed. Profiled with immunoSEQ multiplex PCR; TCRdb holds only in-frame clones, not every one. Of hundreds of thousands of clones in the sample, over 12% were seen once. Trimming removed 2 bases from V and 11 bases from J, with 19 bases in between. Germline V lookup: CDR1 KGHSH, CDR2 LQKENI. The CDR3 has 15 amino acids. Details on this clone: Its antigen is as yet unknown.

The source material was naive CD4+ T cells from blood. The V gene is TRBV18, the J gene TRBJ1-5; D not resolved. The sequence derives from a man aged 18 to 30 with type 1 diabetes. CDR3 amino acids: CASSPTEPSLRAQHF. Here the CDR3 DNA reads TGTGCCAGCTCACCAACAGAGCCCTCGTTAAGGGCCCAGCATTTT.